This TCR beta chain is from a study of T cells in localized non-small cell lung cancer. Findings of the study overall: Appearances in adjacent lung were noted for a median around 55 of the top 100 tumor clones.

V lost 4 bases, J lost 8 bases, and 8 bases lay in between. The germline V gene has CDR1 WSHSY and CDR2 SAAADI. The CDR3 sequence is 11 residues long. About this clone itself: Its antigen is unknown.

Repertoires were generated with immunoSEQ multiplex PCR, while TCRdb's copy carries only in-frame clones and drops some. The sample consists of about 33,000 clones, 85% to 90% of them appearing once. The chain recombines TRBV10-2 with TRBJ1-1; D is undetermined. The source was peripheral blood, collected before any cancer treatment. This sequence originates from a man between 40 and 69 years old with stage I lung adenocarcinoma. In nucleotides, the CDR3 is TGCGCCAGCAGTGGGGGATCCGAAGCTTTCTTT. It yields the protein CASSGGSEAFF.